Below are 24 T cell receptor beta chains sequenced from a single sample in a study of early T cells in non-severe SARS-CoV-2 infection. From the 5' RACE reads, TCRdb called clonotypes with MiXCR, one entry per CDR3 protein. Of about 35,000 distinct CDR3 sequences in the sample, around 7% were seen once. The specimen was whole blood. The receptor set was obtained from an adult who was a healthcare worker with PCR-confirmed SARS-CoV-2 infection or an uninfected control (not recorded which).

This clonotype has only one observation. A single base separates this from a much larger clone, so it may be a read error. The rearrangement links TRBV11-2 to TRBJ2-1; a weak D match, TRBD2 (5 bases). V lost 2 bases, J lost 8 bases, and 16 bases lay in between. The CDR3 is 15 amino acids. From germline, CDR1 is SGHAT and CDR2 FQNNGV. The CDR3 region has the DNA TGTGCCAGCAGCTTAACAGCGGAAGAGTATCATGAGCAGTTCTTC. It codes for CASSLTAEEYHEQFF.

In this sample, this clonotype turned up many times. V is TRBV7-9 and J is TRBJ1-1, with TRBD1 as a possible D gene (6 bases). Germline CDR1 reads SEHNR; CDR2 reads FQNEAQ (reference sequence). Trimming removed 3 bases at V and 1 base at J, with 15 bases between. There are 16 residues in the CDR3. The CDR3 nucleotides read TGTGCCAGCAGCTTGGGGATGAAAGGGGGGAACACTGAAGCTTTCTTT. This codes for CASSLGMKGGNTEAFF.

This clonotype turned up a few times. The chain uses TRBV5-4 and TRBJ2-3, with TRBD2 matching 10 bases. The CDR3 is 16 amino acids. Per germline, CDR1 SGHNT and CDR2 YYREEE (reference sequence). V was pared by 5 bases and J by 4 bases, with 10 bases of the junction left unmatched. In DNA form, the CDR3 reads TGTGCCAGCAGACTGAACCTAGCGGGAGAAGCAGATACGCAGTATTTT. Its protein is CASRLNLAGEADTQYF.

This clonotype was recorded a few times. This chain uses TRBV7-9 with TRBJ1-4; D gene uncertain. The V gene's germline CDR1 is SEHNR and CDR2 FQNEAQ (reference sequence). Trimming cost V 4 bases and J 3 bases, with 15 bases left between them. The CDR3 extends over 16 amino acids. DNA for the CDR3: TGTGCCAGCAGCTACTACAGTCTGCAGCCTAATGAAAAACTGTTTTTT. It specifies CASSYYSLQPNEKLFF.

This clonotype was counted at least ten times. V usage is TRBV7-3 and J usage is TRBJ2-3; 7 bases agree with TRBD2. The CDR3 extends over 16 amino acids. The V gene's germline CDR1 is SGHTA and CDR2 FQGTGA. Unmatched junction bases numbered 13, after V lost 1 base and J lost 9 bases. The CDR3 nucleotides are TGTGCCAGCAGCTTAAGGGGGGGAACCGCTCCTCAAACGCAGTATTTT. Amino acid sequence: CASSLRGGTAPQTQYF.

The CDR3, as DNA: TGCAGTGAGTCTGCGGGGTACAATGAGCAGTTCTTC. This sequence encodes CSESAGYNEQFF. The chain links TRBV20-1 to TRBJ2-1; D perhaps matches TRBD2 (6 bases). Trimming left V 7 bases short and J 4 bases short, with 11 bases between. This CDR3 region has 12 residues. Germline loops: CDR1 DFQATT, CDR2 SNEGSKA (reference sequence).

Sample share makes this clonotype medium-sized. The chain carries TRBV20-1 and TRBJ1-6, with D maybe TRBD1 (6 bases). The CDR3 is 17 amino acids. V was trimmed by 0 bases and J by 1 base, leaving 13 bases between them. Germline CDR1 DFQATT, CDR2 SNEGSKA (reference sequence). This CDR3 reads CSARDSRGGSYNSPLHF. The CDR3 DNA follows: TGCAGTGCTAGAGATTCCAGGGGTGGGTCCTATAATTCACCCCTCCACTTT.

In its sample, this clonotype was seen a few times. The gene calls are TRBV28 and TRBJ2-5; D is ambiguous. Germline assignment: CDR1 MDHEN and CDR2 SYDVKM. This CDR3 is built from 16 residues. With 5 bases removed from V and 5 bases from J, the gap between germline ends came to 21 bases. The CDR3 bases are TGTGCCAGCAGTCTGAACCCCTCAGCCAGTCCGGAGACCCAGTACTTC. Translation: CASSLNPSASPETQYF.

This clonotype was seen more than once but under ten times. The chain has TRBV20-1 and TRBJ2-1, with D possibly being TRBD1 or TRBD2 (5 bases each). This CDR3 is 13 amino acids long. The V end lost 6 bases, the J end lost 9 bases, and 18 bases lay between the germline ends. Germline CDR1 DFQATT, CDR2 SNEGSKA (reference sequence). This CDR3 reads CSAPRGPGREQFF. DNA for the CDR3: TGCAGTGCGCCCCGGGGACCCGGGCGTGAGCAGTTCTTC.

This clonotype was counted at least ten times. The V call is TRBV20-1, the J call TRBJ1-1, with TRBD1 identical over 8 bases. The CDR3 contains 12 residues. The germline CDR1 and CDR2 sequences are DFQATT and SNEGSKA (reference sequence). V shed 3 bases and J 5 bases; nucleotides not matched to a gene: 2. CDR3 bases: TGCAGTGCTAGTAACAGGGGGACTGAAGCTTTCTTT. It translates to CSASNRGTEAFF.

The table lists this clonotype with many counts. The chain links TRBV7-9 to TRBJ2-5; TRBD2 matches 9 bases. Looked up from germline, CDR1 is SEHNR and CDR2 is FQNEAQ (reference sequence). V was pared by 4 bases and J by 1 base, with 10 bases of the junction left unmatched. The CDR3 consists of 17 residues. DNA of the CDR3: TGTGCCAGCAGCTCGCTTATTAGCGGGGGAATCCAAGAGACCCAGTACTTC. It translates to CASSSLISGGIQETQYF.

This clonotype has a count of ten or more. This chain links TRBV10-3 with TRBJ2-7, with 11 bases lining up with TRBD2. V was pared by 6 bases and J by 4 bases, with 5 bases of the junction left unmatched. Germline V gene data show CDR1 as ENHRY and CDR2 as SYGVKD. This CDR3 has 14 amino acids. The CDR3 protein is CAIRLAGGQYEQYF. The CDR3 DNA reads TGTGCCATCAGGTTAGCGGGAGGGCAGTACGAGCAGTACTTC.

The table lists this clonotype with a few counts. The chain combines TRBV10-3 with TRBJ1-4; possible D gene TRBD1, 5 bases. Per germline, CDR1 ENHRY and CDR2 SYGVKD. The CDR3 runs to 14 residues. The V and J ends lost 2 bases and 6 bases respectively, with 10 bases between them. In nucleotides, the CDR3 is TGTGCCATCAGTGAGAGCGGGACGGATGAAAAACTGTTTTTT. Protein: CAISESGTDEKLFF.

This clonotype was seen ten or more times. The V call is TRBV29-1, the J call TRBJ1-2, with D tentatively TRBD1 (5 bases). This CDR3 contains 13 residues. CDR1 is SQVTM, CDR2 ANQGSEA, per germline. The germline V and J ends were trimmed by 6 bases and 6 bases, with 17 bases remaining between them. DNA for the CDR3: TGCAGCGTAGTGGGGCAGGGCCCTCATGGCTACACCTTC. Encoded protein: CSVVGQGPHGYTF.

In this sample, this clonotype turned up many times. CDR3 nucleotide sequence: TGTGCCAGCGAGGGACAGGGGGCGACCTACGAGCAGTACTTC. Encoded protein: CASEGQGATYEQYF. The V and J genes are TRBV3-1 and TRBJ2-7, with 12 positions matching TRBD1. This CDR3 is 14 amino acids long. After removal of 8 bases from V and 2 bases from J, the junction contained 4 bases not matched to a gene. Germline V gene lookup returns CDR1 LGHDT and CDR2 YNNKEL (reference sequence).

CDR3 sequence reads: CASSNPDRYEQYF. CDR3 nucleotide sequence: TGTGCCAGTAGTAATCCCGACCGGTACGAGCAGTACTTC. V and J are TRBV19 and TRBJ2-7; D unresolved. V was pared by 4 bases and J by 4 bases, with 11 bases between. The CDR3 loop spans 13 amino acids. Germline CDR1 is LNHDA and CDR2 is SQIVND (reference sequence).

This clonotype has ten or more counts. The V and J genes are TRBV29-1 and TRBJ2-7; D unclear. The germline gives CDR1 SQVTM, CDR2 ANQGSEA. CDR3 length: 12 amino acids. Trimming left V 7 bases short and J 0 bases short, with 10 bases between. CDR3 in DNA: TGCAGCGCAATATTCGTCTCCTACGAGCAGTACTTC. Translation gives CSAIFVSYEQYF.

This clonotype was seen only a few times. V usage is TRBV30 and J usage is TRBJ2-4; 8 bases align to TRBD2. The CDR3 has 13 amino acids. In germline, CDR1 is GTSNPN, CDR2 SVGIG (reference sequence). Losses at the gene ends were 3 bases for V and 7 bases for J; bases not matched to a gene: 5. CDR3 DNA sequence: TGTGCCTGGAGCCCCTCTAGCGGGAACATTCAGTACTTC. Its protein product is CAWSPSSGNIQYF.

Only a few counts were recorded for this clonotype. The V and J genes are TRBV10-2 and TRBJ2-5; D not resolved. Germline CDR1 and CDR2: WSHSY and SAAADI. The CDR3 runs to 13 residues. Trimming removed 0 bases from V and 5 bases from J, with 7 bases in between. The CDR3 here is CASSESGIETQYF. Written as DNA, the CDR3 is TGCGCCAGCAGTGAGTCAGGGATTGAGACCCAGTACTTC.

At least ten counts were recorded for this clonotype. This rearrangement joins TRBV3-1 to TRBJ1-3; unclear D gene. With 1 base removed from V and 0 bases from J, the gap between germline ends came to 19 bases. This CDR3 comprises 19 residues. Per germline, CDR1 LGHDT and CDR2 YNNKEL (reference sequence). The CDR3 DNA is TGTGCCAGCAGCCAAGGTAGTTTTCGCGGGCCGAACTCTGGAAACACCATATATTTT. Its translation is CASSQGSFRGPNSGNTIYF.

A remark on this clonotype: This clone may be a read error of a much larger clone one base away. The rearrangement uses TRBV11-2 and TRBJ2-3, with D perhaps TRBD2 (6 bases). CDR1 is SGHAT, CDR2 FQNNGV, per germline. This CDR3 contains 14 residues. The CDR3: CANSLLASTDTQYF. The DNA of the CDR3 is TGTGCCAACAGCTTACTAGCAAGCACAGATACGCAGTATTTT.

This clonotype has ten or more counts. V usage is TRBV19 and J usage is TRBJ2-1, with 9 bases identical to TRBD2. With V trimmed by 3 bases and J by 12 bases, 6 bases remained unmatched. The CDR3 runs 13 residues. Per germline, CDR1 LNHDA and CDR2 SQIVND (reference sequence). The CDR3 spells CASSMGLAFGQFF. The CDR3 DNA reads TGTGCCAGTAGTATGGGACTAGCTTTTGGGCAGTTCTTC.

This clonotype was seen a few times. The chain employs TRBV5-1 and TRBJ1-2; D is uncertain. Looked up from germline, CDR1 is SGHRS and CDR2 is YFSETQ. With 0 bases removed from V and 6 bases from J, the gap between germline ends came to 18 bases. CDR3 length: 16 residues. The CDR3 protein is CASSLATAGSSHGYTF. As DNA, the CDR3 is TGCGCCAGCAGCTTGGCCACGGCAGGTTCCTCTCATGGCTACACCTTC.

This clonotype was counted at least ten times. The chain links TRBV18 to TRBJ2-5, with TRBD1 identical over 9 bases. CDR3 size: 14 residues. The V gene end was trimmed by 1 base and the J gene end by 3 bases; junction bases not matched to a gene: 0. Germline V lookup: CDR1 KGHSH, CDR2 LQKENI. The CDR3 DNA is TGTGCCAGCTCACCACGGACAGGGGAAGAGACCCAGTACTTC. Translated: CASSPRTGEETQYF.